The 32 T cell receptor beta chains given below trace back to one sample, sequenced in a study of cytomegalovirus exposure and HLA in healthy donors. PCR primers comprised 60 Vbeta and 13 Jbeta primers. Using immunoSEQ multiplex PCR, the repertoire was profiled, and TCRdb retains in-frame clones only, with some absent. The table has about 130,000 clones, 60% to 85% seen once; the top ten hold 1.9%. The material sequenced was PBMCs. All receptors come from a man in his fifties or sixties in good health and CMV-seronegative.

This clone is labeled as medium-sized. In the same sample, other DNA sequences code for this CDR3. The J gene is TRBJ1-1, the V gene TRBV15, with a weak D call TRBD1 (5 bases). The germline V gene has CDR1 LNHNV and CDR2 YYDKDF (reference sequence). The CDR3 spans 13 residues. The germline V and J ends were trimmed by 2 bases and 4 bases, with 8 bases remaining between them. The CDR3, as DNA: TGTGCCACCAGCAGAAGGAGGGGCACTGAAGCTTTCTTT. This gives the protein CATSRRRGTEAFF.

The chain employs TRBV2 and TRBJ1-1; no definite D call. This CDR3 region has 14 residues. Germline V CDR1 and CDR2: SNHLY, FYNNEI. V lost 7 bases to trimming and J lost 6 bases, with 18 bases between them. The CDR3 nucleotides are TGTGCCAGCACGTTCGGTGCAGCGAGGGCTGAAGCTTTCTTT. Its protein is CASTFGAARAEAFF.

This CDR3 reads CASSVDSSSFSYEQYV. The CDR3 DNA is TGTGCCAGCAGTGTGGACAGCTCTTCGTTCTCCTACGAGCAGTACGTC. The chain joins TRBV6-1 to TRBJ2-7; possibly TRBD1 for D (6 bases). The CDR3 extends over 16 amino acids. From germline, CDR1 is MNHNS and CDR2 SASEGT. Deletions cut 4 bases from V and 0 bases from J, with 16 bases between.

This rearrangement joins TRBV28 to TRBJ1-2; D unclear. Germline CDR1 MDHEN, CDR2 SYDVKM. Trimming removed 4 bases from V and 13 bases from J, with 19 bases in between. This CDR3 comprises 13 residues. The CDR3 region has the DNA TGTGCCAGCAGTTCACAAGTCATAGCCCTATTCACCTTC. Translation: CASSSQVIALFTF.

This chain uses TRBV5-4 with TRBJ1-1, with 9 bases identical to TRBD1. The V gene's germline CDR1 is SGHNT and CDR2 YYREEE (reference sequence). Trimming cost V 4 bases and J 6 bases; bases outside gene matches: 10. CDR3 length: 15 residues. The CDR3 DNA is TGTGCCAGCAGCGTAAGCCGGGACAGGGCTTCTGAAGCTTTCTTT. Translating it yields CASSVSRDRASEAFF.

The V call is TRBV11-2, the J call TRBJ2-1; TRBD2 is a possible D gene (5 bases). Germline V gene data show CDR1 as SGHAT and CDR2 as FQNNGV. The ends were cut back, 6 bases at V and 16 bases at J, with 16 bases in the middle. The CDR3 is 11 amino acids. The DNA of the CDR3 is TGTGCCAGCAGATCTCAGGAGGAGAATTTCTTC. Translated, it gives CASRSQEENFF. Using reference TRBV11-2 and TRBJ2-1 for the parts outside the CDR3, the full variable domain is EAGVAQSPRYKIIEKRQSVAFWCNPISGHATLYWYQQILGQGPKLLIQFQNNGVVDDSQLPKDRFSAERLKGVDSTLKIQPAKLEDSAVYLCASRSQEENFFGPGTRLTVL.

V gene TRBV7-2 combines with J gene TRBJ1-6; D unclear. This CDR3 spans 14 amino acids. V lost 0 bases and J lost 5, with 5 bases in between. Looked up from germline, CDR1 is SGHTA and CDR2 is FQGNSA. The CDR3 protein is CASSLAQNNSPLHF. The DNA for the CDR3 is TGTGCCAGCAGCTTAGCTCAGAATAATTCACCCCTCCACTTT.

The V and J genes are TRBV27 and TRBJ1-2; maybe TRBD1 (5 bases). V was cut by 2 bases and J by 2 bases, with 9 bases left in between. The CDR3 totals 14 residues. Germline CDR1 is MNHEY and CDR2 is SMNVEV (reference sequence). As DNA, the CDR3 is TGTGCCAGCAGTTTAGCAGGGCCCAACTATGGCTACACCTTC. Encoded protein: CASSLAGPNYGYTF.

This clone was found once. The rearrangement links TRBV30 to TRBJ2-3, with 7 bases identical to TRBD2. CDR1 GTSNPN and CDR2 SVGIG come from the germline V gene (reference sequence). V lost 5 bases to trimming and J lost 6 bases; unmatched junction nucleotides: 14. The CDR3 has 15 amino acids. Here the CDR3 reads CAWGSGTAPADTQYF. The CDR3 bases are TGTGCCTGGGGGAGCGGGACCGCCCCGGCCGATACGCAGTATTTT.

This chain connects TRBV7-2 to TRBJ2-5; D is ambiguous. In germline, CDR1 is SGHTA, CDR2 FQGNSA. The CDR3 has 14 amino acids. The V end was cut by 5 bases, the J end by 2 bases, with 12 bases between. The DNA of the CDR3 is TGTGCCAGCAGCCATGAGCCATTACAAGAGACCCAGTACTTC. Residues: CASSHEPLQETQYF.

V gene TRBV11-1 combines with J gene TRBJ2-1; 8 bases match TRBD2. This CDR3 region has 15 residues. With V trimmed by 5 bases and J by 5 bases, 8 bases remained unmatched. Germline CDR1 and CDR2: SGHAT and FQDESV (reference sequence). The CDR3 loop reads CASSETGLVNNEQFF. DNA of the CDR3: TGTGCCAGCAGCGAAACGGGACTAGTTAACAATGAGCAGTTCTTC.

The rearrangement uses TRBV15 and TRBJ1-6, with unresolved D. The V end lost 11 bases, the J end lost 7 bases, and 15 bases lay between the germline ends. The CDR3 loop spans 13 amino acids. Germline lookup yields CDR1 LNHNV and CDR2 YYDKDF (reference sequence). The CDR3 sequence is CASSEERNSPLHF. The CDR3 bases are TGTGCCTCATCGGAGGAGAGGAATTCACCCCTCCACTTT.

The chain has TRBV5-6 and TRBJ1-1; D gene unclear. Per germline, CDR1 SGHDT and CDR2 YYEEEE. The length of the CDR3 is 12 residues. V dropped 0 bases and J dropped 6 bases, with 6 bases sitting between them. The DNA for the CDR3 is TGTGCCAGCAGCTTGGACGAGGCTGAAGCTTTCTTT. The encoded protein is CASSLDEAEAFF.

The chain couples TRBV5-5 to TRBJ1-1, with 7 bases that match TRBD1. The germline V gene has CDR1 SGHKS and CDR2 YYEKEE (reference sequence). V was pared by 3 bases and J by 1 base, with 3 bases of the junction left unmatched. The length of the CDR3 is 14 residues. The DNA for the CDR3 is TGTGCCAGCAGCTCTCAGGGGGGGAACACTGAAGCTTTCTTT. It encodes CASSSQGGNTEAFF.

The V gene is TRBV7-3, the J gene TRBJ2-1; 12 bases line up with TRBD1. Germline values: CDR1 SGHTA, CDR2 FQGTGA. The CDR3 loop spans 16 amino acids. After removal of 1 base from V and 10 bases from J, the junction contained 8 bases not matched to a gene. CDR3 loop: CASSLRGGTGGREQFF. CDR3 nucleotide sequence: TGTGCCAGCAGCTTAAGGGGAGGGACAGGGGGCAGGGAGCAGTTCTTC. The full variable domain, in which reference TRBV7-3 and TRBJ2-1 provide the parts outside the CDR3, is GAGVSQTPSNKVTEKGKYVELRCDPISGHTALYWYRQSLGQGPEFLIYFQGTGAADDSGLPNDRFFAVRPEGSVSTLKIQRTERGDSAVYLCASSLRGGTGGREQFFGPGTRLTVL.

This clone was seen a few times. The chain uses TRBV4-2 and TRBJ1-5, with 8 bases aligning to TRBD1. Germline V lookup: CDR1 LGHNA, CDR2 YNFKEQ. The CDR3 extends over 15 amino acids. With 4 bases clipped from V and 5 bases from J, the junction kept 7 bases outside the gene matches. The CDR3 coding sequence is TGTGCCAGCAGCCCTGGACAGGGCCTGGATCAGCCCCAGCATTTT. It codes for CASSPGQGLDQPQHF.

Remarks on this clone: Other DNA sequences in the sample encode the same CDR3. This chain connects TRBV4-3 to TRBJ2-7; D may be TRBD1 (5 bases). Germline V gives CDR1 LGHNA, CDR2 YSLEER. CDR3 length: 15 residues. Trimming took 0 bases from V and 2 from J, leaving 11 bases between them. The CDR3 loop is CASSQDPQGPYEQYF. The CDR3 DNA is TGCGCCAGCAGCCAAGATCCGCAGGGCCCCTACGAGCAGTACTTC.

On this clone itself: Other DNA variants within this sample encode the same CDR3. The chain recombines TRBV7-3 with TRBJ2-3, with 9 bases fitting TRBD1. In germline, CDR1 is SGHTA, CDR2 FQGTGA. This CDR3 spans 16 amino acids. Trimming removed 0 bases from V and 5 bases from J; junction bases left unmatched: 6. The CDR3 DNA reads TGTGCCAGCAGCTTAACTGGAACAGGGGGCCAAGATACGCAGTATTTT. Protein product: CASSLTGTGGQDTQYF.

V usage is TRBV18 and J usage is TRBJ1-4, with TRBD1 identical over 8 bases. The CDR3 covers 15 residues. Germline CDR1 and CDR2: KGHSH and LQKENI. Trimming took 3 bases from V and 8 from J; bases not matched to a gene: 8. The DNA of the CDR3 is TGTGCCAGCTCACCCCCCACCGGACAGGGAGAAAAACTGTTTTTT. Protein sequence: CASSPPTGQGEKLFF.

This clone was detected only a few times. The chain uses TRBV27 and TRBJ1-1; tentatively, D is TRBD1 (6 bases). The CDR3 runs to 17 residues. Trimming took off 2 bases at V and 4 bases at J, with 20 bases between the two ends. Germline V gene sequence: CDR1 MNHEY, CDR2 SMNVEV (reference sequence). In DNA, the CDR3 is TGTGCCAGCAGTTTAGGCCTGTGGGACAACGTCGGCACTGAAGCTTTCTTT. This sequence encodes CASSLGLWDNVGTEAFF.

The CDR3 sequence is CASSWPGTLTSTDTQYF. CDR3 DNA: TGTGCCAGCAGCTGGCCCGGGACACTTACTAGCACAGATACGCAGTATTTT. The chain has TRBV5-6 and TRBJ2-3, with a tentative D call TRBD1 (6 bases). Germline assignment: CDR1 SGHDT and CDR2 YYEEEE. This CDR3 region has 17 residues. Trimming pared 3 bases from V and 0 bases from J, leaving 17 bases between. The variable domain in full, completed from reference TRBV5-6 and TRBJ2-3, reads DAGVTQSPTHLIKTRGQQVTLRCSPKSGHDTVSWYQQALGQGPQFIFQYYEEEERQRGNFPDRFSGHQFPNYSSELNVNALLLGDSALYLCASSWPGTLTSTDTQYFGPGTRLTVL.

This chain uses TRBV6-5 with TRBJ2-7; maybe TRBD1 (6 bases). Trimming shortened V by 5 bases and J by 2 bases, and 13 bases separated the two germline ends. Germline assignment: CDR1 MNHEY and CDR2 SVGAGI. CDR3 length: 14 residues. The CDR3 DNA reads as TGTGCCAGCAGTACGAACAGGGCCCCCTACGAGCAGTACGTC. Residues: CASSTNRAPYEQYV.

The chain combines TRBV2 with TRBJ2-3, with D uncertain. Germline CDR1 reads SNHLY; CDR2 reads FYNNEI. The CDR3 loop spans 14 amino acids. With 3 bases removed from V and 2 bases from J, the gap between germline ends came to 9 bases. The CDR3, as DNA: TGTGCCAGCAGTGACAGGCCTACCACAGATACGCAGTATTTT. Translation gives CASSDRPTTDTQYF.

This clone was observed a few times. The chain joins TRBV4-1 to TRBJ2-2; 10 bases are a match to TRBD1. The CDR3 extends over 16 amino acids. Trimming cost V 4 bases and J 3 bases; bases outside gene matches: 5. The germline gives CDR1 MGHRA, CDR2 YSYEKL. In DNA, the CDR3 is TGCGCCAGCAGCCCCGTTGGGACAGGGGACACCGGGGAGCTGTTTTTT. Encoded protein: CASSPVGTGDTGELFF.

Concerning this clone itself: At one end the junction does not follow the germline gene, possibly because of a read error. The CDR3 DNA follows: TGTTCCAGCAGCTTAGGCACAAGACAGGGGAACTACGAGCAGTACTTC. This gives the protein CSSSLGTRQGNYEQYF. The rearrangement joins TRBV7-9 to TRBJ2-7; 8 positions agree with TRBD1. CDR3 size: 16 residues. Germline CDR1 SEHNR, CDR2 FQNEAQ (reference sequence).

This clone was counted once. One end of the junction fails to match germline, which may point to a read error. This sequence joins TRBV6-5 and TRBJ1-6; 7 nucleotides line up with TRBD1. CDR1 and CDR2 (germline): MNHEY, SVGAGI. The CDR3 length is 14 residues. The CDR3 bases are TGTGCCAGCAGGTCGGGACAGAGATATTCACCCCCCCACTTT. Translation gives CASRSGQRYSPPHF.

The chain joins TRBV4-1 to TRBJ2-3, with D perhaps TRBD2 (6 bases). V was trimmed by 0 bases and J by 6 bases, leaving 16 bases between them. Germline V gene lookup returns CDR1 MGHRA and CDR2 YSYEKL. This CDR3 spans 16 amino acids. The CDR3 bases are TGCGCCAGCAGCCAAGAACCAGAAGCGGGTGGGGATACGCAGTATTTT. Protein: CASSQEPEAGGDTQYF.

The chain links TRBV14 to TRBJ2-3; the match to TRBD2 covers 9 bases. After removal of 4 bases from V and 5 bases from J, the junction contained 10 bases not matched to a gene. The CDR3 is made up of 16 amino acids. CDR1 is SGHDN and CDR2 is FVKESK in the germline V gene. Here the CDR3 reads CASSPPWRGGLDTQYF. CDR3 nucleotides: TGTGCCAGCAGCCCCCCGTGGCGGGGGGGCTTAGATACGCAGTATTTT. The full variable domain, in which reference TRBV14 and TRBJ2-3 provide the parts outside the CDR3, is EAGVTQFPSHSVIEKGQTVTLRCDPISGHDNLYWYRRVMGKEIKFLLHFVKESKQDESGMPNNRFLAERTGGTYSTLKVQPAELEDSGVYFCASSPPWRGGLDTQYFGPGTRLTVL.

V is TRBV2 and J is TRBJ1-1; 8 bases fit TRBD1. Trimming cost V 7 bases and J 0 bases; bases outside gene matches: 10. Germline V gene sequence: CDR1 SNHLY, CDR2 FYNNEI. The CDR3 is 16 amino acids. The CDR3, as DNA: TGTGCCAGCAAGATGACAGGGGCATCCCTGAACACTGAAGCTTTCTTT. This sequence encodes CASKMTGASLNTEAFF.

The V call is TRBV14, the J call TRBJ2-5; 9 bases align to TRBD2. The CDR3 contains 17 residues. The J segment lost 1 base and the V segment lost 1 base, leaving 7 bases of the junction unmatched. In germline, CDR1 is SGHDN, CDR2 FVKESK. The CDR3 region is CASSQGSSGGLQETQYF. CDR3 DNA sequence: TGTGCCAGCAGCCAAGGGAGTAGCGGGGGCCTCCAAGAGACCCAGTACTTC.

The chain uses TRBV11-2 and TRBJ2-2; D not resolved. Trimming left V 2 bases short and J 2 bases short, with 9 bases between. The CDR3 runs 15 residues. The germline V gene encodes CDR1 SGHAT and CDR2 FQNNGV. This chain's CDR3 is CASSLRGTNTGELFF. The CDR3 DNA sequence: TGTGCCAGCAGCTTACGAGGCACCAACACCGGGGAGCTGTTTTTT. The full variable domain, completed using reference TRBV11-2 and TRBJ2-2, is EAGVAQSPRYKIIEKRQSVAFWCNPISGHATLYWYQQILGQGPKLLIQFQNNGVVDDSQLPKDRFSAERLKGVDSTLKIQPAKLEDSAVYLCASSLRGTNTGELFFGEGSRLTVL.

V usage is TRBV11-2 and J usage is TRBJ1-2, with 7 bases identical to TRBD1. Germline CDR1 and CDR2: SGHAT and FQNNGV. CDR3 length: 15 amino acids. Unmatched junction bases numbered 11, after V lost 5 bases and J lost 5 bases. CDR3 sequence: CASSPSGGSVYGYTF. CDR3 bases: TGTGCCAGCAGCCCCTCAGGGGGTTCTGTATATGGCTACACCTTC.